This T cell receptor beta chain was obtained from a study of T cells after yellow fever vaccination. This CDR3 has 12 residues. V lost 6 bases, J lost 8 bases, and 4 bases stayed unmatched. Germline V gene lookup returns CDR1 MNHNS and CDR2 SASEGT. This clonotype has more than one count but fewer than ten. Its antigen is not known. Whole-study results and caveats: Though it reached lower strength, the secondary response hit its peak faster, day 5 versus 15. The study re-detected most primary-vaccination clones after the booster (96% CD4, around 89% CD8).

Via MiXCR, TCRdb re-called the 5' RACE reads, giving one row per CDR3 protein. The data show 200,000 to 300,000 distinct CDR3 sequences, approximately 13% seen once. The sequencing used CD4+ T cells sorted from PBMCs, collected 45 days after the yellow fever booster vaccination. The chain couples TRBV6-1 to TRBJ2-3; 8 nucleotides line up with TRBD1. The TCR comes from a man aged 25-40 years who received the YFV17D yellow fever vaccine. DNA for the CDR3: TGTGCCAGCAGGGACAGGGTCGGTACGCAGTATTTT. Residues: CASRDRVGTQYF.